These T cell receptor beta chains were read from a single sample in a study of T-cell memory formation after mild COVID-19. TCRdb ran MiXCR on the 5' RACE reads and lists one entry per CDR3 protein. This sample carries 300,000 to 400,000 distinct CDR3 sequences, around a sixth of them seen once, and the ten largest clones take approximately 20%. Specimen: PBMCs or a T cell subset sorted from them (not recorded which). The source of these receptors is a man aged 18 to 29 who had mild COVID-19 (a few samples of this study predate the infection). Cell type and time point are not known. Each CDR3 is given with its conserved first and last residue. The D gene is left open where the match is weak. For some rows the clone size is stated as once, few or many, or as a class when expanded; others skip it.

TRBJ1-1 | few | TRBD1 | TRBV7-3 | CASTPGQGFTEAFF | TGTGCCAGCACCCCAGGACAGGGGTTCACTGAAGCTTTCTTT
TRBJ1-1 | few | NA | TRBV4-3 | CASSQDLRGFTEAFF | TGCGCCAGCAGCCAAGATCTGAGAGGGTTCACTGAAGCTTTCTTT
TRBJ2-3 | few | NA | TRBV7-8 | CASSLLRQAQADTQYF | TGTGCCAGCAGCTTACTCCGACAGGCGCAGGCAGATACGCAGTATTTT
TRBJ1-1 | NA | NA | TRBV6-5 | CASSYNRLRNTEAFF | TGTGCCAGCAGTTACAACAGGCTACGGAACACTGAAGCTTTCTTT
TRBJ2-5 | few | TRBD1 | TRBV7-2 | CASSFYRGEETQYF | TGTGCCAGCAGCTTTTACAGGGGAGAAGAGACCCAGTACTTC
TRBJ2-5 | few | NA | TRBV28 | CASSFPRKGGTTRQETQYF | TGTGCCAGCAGTTTCCCCAGGAAGGGGGGGACAACACGTCAAGAGACCCAGTACTTC
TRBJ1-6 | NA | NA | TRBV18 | CATTWVGNFNSPLHF | TGTGCCACCACTTGGGTGGGGAATTTTAATTCACCCCTCCACTTT
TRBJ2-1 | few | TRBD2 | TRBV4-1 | CASSQGWTSGGALYNEQFF | TGCGCCAGCAGCCAAGGGTGGACTAGCGGGGGGGCCCTCTACAATGAGCAGTTCTTC
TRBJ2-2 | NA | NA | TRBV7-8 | CASSLSPSNDFAGNTGELFF | TGTGCCAGCAGCTTATCTCCGTCGAACGATTTTGCGGGGAACACCGGGGAGCTGTTTTTT
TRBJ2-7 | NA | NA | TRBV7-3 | CASSHYREYRFYEQYF | TGTGCCAGCAGCCACTACCGGGAATATAGGTTCTACGAGCAGTACTTC
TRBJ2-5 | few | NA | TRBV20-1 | CSARGGVGPSQETQYF | TGCAGTGCTAGAGGAGGGGTGGGCCCTAGTCAAGAGACCCAGTACTTC
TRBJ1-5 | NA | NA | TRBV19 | CASRVGLRPQTQHF | TGTGCCAGTAGGGTAGGCCTACGGCCTCAGACCCAGCATTTT